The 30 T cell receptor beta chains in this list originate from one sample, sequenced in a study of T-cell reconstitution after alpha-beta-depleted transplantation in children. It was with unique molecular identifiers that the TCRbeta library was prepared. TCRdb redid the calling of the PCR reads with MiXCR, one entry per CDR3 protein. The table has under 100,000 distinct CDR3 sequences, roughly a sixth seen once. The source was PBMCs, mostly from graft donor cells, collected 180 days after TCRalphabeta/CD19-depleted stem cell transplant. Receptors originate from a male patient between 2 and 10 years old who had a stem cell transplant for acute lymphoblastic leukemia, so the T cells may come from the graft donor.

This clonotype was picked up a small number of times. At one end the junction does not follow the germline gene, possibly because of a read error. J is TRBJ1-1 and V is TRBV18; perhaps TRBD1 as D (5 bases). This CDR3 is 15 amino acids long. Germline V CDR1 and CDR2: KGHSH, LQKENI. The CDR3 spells CASSPLRGVNTEAFF. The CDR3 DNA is TGTGCCAGCTCGCCACTTAGAGGGGTGAACACTGAAGCTTTCTTT.

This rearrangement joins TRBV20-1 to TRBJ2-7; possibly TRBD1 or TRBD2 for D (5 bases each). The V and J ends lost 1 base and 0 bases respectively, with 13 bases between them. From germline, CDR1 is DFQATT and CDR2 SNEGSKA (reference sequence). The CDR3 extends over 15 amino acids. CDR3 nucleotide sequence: TGCAGTGCTAGAGTCCGGGCAGGGAGCTCCTACGAGCAGTACTTC. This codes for CSARVRAGSSYEQYF.

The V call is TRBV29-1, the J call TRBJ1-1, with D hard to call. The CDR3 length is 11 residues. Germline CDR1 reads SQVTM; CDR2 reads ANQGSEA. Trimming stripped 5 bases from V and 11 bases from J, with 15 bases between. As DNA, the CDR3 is TGCAGCGTTCAACCGGGCTCAAGGGCTTTCTTT. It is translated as CSVQPGSRAFF.

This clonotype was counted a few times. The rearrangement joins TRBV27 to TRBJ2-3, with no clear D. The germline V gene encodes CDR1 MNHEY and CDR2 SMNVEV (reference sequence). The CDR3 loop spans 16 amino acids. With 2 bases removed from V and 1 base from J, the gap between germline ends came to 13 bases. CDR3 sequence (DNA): TGTGCCAGCAGTTTAGGAGATGGGATCGGCACAGATACGCAGTATTTT. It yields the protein CASSLGDGIGTDTQYF.

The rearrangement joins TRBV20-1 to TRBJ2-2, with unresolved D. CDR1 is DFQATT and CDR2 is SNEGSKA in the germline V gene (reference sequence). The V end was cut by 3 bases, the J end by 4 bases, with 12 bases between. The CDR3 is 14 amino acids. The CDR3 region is CSASFSTGTGELFF. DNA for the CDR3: TGCAGTGCTAGCTTCTCAACGGGCACCGGGGAGCTGTTTTTT.

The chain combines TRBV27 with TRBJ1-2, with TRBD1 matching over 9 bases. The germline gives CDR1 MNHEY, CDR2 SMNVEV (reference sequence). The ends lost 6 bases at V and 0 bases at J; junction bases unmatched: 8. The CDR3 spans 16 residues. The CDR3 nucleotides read TGTGCCAGCAGACGAAAGACAGGGGGAACTAACTATGGCTACACCTTC. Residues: CASRRKTGGTNYGYTF.

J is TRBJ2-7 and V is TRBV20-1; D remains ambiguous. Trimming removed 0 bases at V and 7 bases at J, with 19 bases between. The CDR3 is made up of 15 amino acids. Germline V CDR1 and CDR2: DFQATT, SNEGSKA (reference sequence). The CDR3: CSAREPFLQHLEQYF. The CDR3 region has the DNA TGCAGTGCTAGAGAACCGTTTTTACAGCACTTGGAGCAGTACTTC.

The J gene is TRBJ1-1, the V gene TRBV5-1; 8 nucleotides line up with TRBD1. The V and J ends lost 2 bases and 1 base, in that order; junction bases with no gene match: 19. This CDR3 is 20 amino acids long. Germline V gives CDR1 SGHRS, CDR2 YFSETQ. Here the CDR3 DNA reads TGCGCCAGCAGCTTCCCAAGGAACCCGGACAGGGTTAGTAGGAACACTGAAGCTTTCTTT. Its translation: CASSFPRNPDRVSRNTEAFF.

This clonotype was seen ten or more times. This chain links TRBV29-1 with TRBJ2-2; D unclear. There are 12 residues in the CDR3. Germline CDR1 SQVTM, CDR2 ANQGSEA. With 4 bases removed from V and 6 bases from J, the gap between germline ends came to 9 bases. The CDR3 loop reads CSVGWDPGELFF. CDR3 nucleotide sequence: TGCAGCGTTGGTTGGGATCCCGGGGAGCTGTTTTTT.

CDR3 loop: CASSRGQRSYEQYF. As DNA, the CDR3 is TGTGCCAGCTCACGCGGACAGCGATCCTACGAGCAGTACTTC. The chain uses TRBV18 and TRBJ2-7, with D perhaps TRBD1 (6 bases). The germline gives CDR1 KGHSH, CDR2 LQKENI. The CDR3 runs to 14 residues. V shed 4 bases and J shed 1 base, with 11 bases lying between them.

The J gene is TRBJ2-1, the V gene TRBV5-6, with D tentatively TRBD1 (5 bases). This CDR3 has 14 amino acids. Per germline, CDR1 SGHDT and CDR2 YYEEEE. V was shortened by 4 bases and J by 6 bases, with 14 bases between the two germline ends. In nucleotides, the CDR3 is TGTGCCAGCAGCCACTCCAGACAGCTCAATGAGCAGTTCTTC. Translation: CASSHSRQLNEQFF.

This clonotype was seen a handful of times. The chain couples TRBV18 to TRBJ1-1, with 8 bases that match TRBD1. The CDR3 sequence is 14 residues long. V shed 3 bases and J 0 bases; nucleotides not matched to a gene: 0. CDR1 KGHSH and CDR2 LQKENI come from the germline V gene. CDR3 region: CASSPTGVNTEAFF. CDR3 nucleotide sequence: TGTGCCAGCTCACCGACAGGGGTGAACACTGAAGCTTTCTTT.

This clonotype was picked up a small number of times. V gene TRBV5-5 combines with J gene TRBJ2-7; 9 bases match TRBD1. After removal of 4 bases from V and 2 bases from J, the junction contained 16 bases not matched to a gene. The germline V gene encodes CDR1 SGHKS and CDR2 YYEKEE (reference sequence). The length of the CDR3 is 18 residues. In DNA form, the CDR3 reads TGTGCCAGCAGCAAATCGGACAGGGGAGTGGGATTTACCTACGAGCAGTACTTC. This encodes CASSKSDRGVGFTYEQYF.

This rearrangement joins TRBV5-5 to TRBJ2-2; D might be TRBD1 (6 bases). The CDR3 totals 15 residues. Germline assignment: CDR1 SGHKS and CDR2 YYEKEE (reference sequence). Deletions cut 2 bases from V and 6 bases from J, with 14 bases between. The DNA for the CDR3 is TGTGCCAGCAGCTTCCGCCAGGGGATGGCCGGGGAGCTGTTTTTT. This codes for CASSFRQGMAGELFF. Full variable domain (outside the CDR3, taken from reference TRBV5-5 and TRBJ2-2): DAGVTQSPTHLIKTRGQQVTLRCSPISGHKSVSWYQQVLGQGPQFIFQYYEKEERGRGNFPDRFSARQFPNYSSELNVNALLLGDSALYLCASSFRQGMAGELFFGEGSRLTVL.

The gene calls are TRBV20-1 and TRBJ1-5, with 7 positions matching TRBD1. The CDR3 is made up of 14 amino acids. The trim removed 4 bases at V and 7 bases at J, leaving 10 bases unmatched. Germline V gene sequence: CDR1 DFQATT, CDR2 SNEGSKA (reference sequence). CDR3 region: CSATTTGSWQPQHF. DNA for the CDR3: TGCAGTGCTACTACGACAGGGTCGTGGCAGCCCCAGCATTTT.

The CDR3 is CASNPGGGRDTQYF. The DNA of the CDR3 is TGTGCCAGCAACCCCGGGGGGGGTAGAGATACGCAGTATTTT. The chain combines TRBV7-2 with TRBJ2-3; 8 nucleotides agree with TRBD2. Trimming removed 7 bases from V and 5 bases from J; junction bases left unmatched: 8. The CDR3 spans 14 residues. The germline gives CDR1 SGHTA, CDR2 FQGNSA.

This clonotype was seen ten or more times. The CDR3 protein is CASSDGGTYEQYF. DNA of the CDR3: TGCGCCAGCAGCGACGGGGGTACCTACGAGCAGTACTTC. The V gene is TRBV5-1, the J gene TRBJ2-7; weak D call: TRBD2 (6 bases). Germline V gene lookup returns CDR1 SGHRS and CDR2 YFSETQ. Trimming cost V 4 bases and J 2 bases, with 10 bases left between them. The CDR3 covers 13 residues.

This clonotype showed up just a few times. CDR3 loop: CSVGKTAAGYEQYF. CDR3 bases: TGCAGCGTTGGTAAGACAGCTGCTGGCTACGAGCAGTACTTC. The chain employs TRBV29-1 and TRBJ2-7; a possible D gene is TRBD1 (5 bases). CDR3 size: 14 residues. Germline CDR1 SQVTM, CDR2 ANQGSEA. Trimming cost V 4 bases and J 3 bases, with 16 bases left between them.

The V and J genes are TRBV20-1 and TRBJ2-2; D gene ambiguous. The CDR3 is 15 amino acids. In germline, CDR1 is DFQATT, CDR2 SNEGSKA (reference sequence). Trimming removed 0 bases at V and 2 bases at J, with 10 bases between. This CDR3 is CSARDLLGNTGELFF. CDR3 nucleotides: TGCAGTGCTAGAGATCTTTTGGGTAACACCGGGGAGCTGTTTTTT.

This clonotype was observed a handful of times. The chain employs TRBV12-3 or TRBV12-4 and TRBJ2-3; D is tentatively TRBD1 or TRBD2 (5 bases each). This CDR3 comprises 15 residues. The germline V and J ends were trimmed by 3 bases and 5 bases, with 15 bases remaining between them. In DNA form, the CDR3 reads TGTGCCAGCAGTTTCGACGGGACGACTAAAGATACGCAGTATTTT. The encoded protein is CASSFDGTTKDTQYF.

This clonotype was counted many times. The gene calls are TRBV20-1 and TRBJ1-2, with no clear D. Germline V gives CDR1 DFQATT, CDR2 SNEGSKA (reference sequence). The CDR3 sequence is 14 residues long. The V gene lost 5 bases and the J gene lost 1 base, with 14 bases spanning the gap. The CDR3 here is CSARLGNDNYGYTF. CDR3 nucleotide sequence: TGCAGTGCTCGCTTAGGAAACGATAACTATGGCTACACCTTC.

CDR3 DNA: TGTGCCAGCAGCTTAGACCTAGGCCGCCAGTACTTC. It specifies CASSLDLGRQYF. This chain uses TRBV7-2 with TRBJ2-7, with D unclear. This CDR3 is 12 amino acids long. V was cut by 1 base and J by 10 bases, with 11 bases left in between. The germline V gene has CDR1 SGHTA and CDR2 FQGNSA. Full variable domain (missing parts from reference TRBV7-2 and TRBJ2-7): GAGVSQSPSNKVTEKGKDVELRCDPISGHTALYWYRQSLGQGLEFLIYFQGNSAPDKSGLPSDRFSAERTGGSVSTLTIQRTQQEDSAVYLCASSLDLGRQYFGPGTRLTVT.

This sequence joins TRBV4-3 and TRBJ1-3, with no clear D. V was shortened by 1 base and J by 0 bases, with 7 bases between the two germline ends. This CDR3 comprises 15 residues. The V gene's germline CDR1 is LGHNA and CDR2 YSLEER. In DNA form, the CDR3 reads TGCGCCAGCAGCCAAGGAAAGGGCTCTGGAAACACCATATATTTT. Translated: CASSQGKGSGNTIYF.

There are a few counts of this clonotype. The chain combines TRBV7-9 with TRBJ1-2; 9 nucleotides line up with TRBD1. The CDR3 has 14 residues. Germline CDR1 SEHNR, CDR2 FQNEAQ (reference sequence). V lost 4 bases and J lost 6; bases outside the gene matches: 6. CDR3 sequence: CASSSQGQGNGYTF. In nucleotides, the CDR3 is TGTGCCAGCAGCTCGCAGGGACAGGGAAATGGCTACACCTTC.

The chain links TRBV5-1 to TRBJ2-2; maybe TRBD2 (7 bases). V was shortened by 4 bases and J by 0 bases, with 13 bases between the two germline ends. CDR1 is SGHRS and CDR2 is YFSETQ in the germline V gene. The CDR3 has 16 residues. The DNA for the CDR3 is TGCGCCAGCAGCAAGCGCGGGGGCGCGAACACCGGGGAGCTGTTTTTT. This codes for CASSKRGGANTGELFF.

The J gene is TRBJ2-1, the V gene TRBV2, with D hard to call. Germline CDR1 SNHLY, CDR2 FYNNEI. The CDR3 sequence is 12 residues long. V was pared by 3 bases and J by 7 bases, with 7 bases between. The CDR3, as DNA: TGTGCCAGCAGTGAGGCCCAGAATGAGCAGTTCTTC. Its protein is CASSEAQNEQFF.

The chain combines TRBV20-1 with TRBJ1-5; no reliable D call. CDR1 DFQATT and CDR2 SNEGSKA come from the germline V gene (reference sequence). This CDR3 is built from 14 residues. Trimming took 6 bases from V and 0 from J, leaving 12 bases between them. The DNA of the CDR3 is TGCAGTGCCCCCCCGGTGAATAGCAATCAGCCCCAGCATTTT. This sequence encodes CSAPPVNSNQPQHF.

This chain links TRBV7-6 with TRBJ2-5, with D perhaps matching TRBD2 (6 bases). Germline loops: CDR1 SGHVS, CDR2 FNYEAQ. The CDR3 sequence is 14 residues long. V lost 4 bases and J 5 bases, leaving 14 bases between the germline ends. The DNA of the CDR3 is TGTGCCAGCAGCTCGCTAAGCCGGGGGGAGACCCAGTACTTC. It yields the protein CASSSLSRGETQYF.

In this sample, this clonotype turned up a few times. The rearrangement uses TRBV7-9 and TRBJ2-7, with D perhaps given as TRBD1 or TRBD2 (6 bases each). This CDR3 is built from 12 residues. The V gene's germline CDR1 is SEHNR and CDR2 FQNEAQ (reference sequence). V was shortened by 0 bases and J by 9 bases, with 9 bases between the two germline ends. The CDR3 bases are TGTGCCAGCAGCTTAGCGGAGGGGGGGCAGTACTTC. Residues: CASSLAEGGQYF.

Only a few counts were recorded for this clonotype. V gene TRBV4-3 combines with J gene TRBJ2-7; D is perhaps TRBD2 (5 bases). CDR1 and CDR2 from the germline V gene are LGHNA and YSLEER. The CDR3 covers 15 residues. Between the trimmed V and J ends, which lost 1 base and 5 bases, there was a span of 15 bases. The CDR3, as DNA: TGCGCCAGCAGCCAAGTAGGAGGAACGGGAAACGAGCAGTACTTC. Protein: CASSQVGGTGNEQYF.